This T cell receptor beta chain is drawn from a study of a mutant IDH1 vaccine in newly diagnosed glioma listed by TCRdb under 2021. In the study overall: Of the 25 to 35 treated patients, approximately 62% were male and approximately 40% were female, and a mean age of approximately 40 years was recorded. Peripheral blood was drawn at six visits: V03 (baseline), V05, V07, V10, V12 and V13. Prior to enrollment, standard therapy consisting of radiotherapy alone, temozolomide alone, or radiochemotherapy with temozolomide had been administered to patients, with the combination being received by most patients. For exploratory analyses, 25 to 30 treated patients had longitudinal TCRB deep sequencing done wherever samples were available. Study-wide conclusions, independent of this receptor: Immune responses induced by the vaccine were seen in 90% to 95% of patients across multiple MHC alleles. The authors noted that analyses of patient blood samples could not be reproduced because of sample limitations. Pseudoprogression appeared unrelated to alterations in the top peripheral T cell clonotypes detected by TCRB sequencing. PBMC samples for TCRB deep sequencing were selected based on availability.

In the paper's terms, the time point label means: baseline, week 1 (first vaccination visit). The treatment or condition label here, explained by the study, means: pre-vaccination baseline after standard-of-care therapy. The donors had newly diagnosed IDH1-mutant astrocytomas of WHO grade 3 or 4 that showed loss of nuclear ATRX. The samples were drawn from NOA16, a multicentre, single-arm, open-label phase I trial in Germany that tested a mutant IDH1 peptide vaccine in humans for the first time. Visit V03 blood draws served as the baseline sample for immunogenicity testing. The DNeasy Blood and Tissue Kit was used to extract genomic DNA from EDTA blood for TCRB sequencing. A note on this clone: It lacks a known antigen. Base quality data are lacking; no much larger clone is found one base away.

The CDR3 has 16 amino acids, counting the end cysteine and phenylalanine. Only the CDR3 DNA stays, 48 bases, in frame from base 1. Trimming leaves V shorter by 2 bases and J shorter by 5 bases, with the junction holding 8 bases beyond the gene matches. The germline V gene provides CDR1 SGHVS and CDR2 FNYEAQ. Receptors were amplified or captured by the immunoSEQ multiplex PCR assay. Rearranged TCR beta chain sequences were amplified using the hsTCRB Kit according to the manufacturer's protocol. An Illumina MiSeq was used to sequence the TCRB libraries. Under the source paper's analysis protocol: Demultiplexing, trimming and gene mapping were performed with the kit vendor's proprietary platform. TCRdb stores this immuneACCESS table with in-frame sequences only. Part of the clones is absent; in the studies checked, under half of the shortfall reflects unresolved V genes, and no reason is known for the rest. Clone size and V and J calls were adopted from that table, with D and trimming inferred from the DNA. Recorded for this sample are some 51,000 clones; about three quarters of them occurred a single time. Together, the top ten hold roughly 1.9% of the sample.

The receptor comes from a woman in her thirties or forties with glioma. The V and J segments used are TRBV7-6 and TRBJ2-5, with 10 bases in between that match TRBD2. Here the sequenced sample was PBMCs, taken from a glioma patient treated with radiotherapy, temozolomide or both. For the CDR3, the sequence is CASSLSRAGGRETQYF. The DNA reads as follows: TGTGCCAGCAGCTTATCCAGAGCGGGGGGGCGGGAGACCCAGTACTTC.